This T cell receptor beta chain was sequenced in a study of early T cells in non-severe SARS-CoV-2 infection. Study details: From unsorted whole blood, bulk RNA was sequenced, and the chains remained unpaired. The study, taken as a whole, reports: VDJdb matching skewed toward anti-spike CD8 responses, missing private and CD4 specificities.

The protocol attached unique molecular identifiers to individual cDNA molecules. Via MiXCR, TCRdb re-called the 5' RACE reads, giving one row per CDR3 protein. The data contain some 80,000 distinct CDR3 sequences, 4.5% to 6% of them seen just once; the ten biggest clones take up 7.3%. This clonotype was seen ten or more times. Its antigen remains unidentified. Germline lookup yields CDR1 LGHDT and CDR2 YNNKEL (reference sequence). J lost 2 bases, V lost 4 bases, and 3 bases had no gene match. The CDR3 has 14 amino acids. Here the sequenced sample was whole blood, taken at baseline. The gene calls are TRBV3-1 and TRBJ2-7; 9 positions match TRBD1. This receptor was taken from an adult who was a healthcare worker with PCR-confirmed SARS-CoV-2 infection or an uninfected control (not recorded which). The CDR3 DNA sequence: TGTGCCAGCAGCCGGGACAGGGAAGCCTACGAGCAGTACTTC. Residues: CASSRDREAYEQYF.